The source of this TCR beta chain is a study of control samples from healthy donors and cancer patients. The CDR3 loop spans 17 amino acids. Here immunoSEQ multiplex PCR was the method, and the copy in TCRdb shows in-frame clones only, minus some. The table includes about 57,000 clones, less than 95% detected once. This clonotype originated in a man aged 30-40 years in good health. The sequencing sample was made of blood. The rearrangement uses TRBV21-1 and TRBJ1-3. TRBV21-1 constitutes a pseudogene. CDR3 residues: CASSIGGDSLSGNTIYF. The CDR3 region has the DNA TGTGCCAGCAGCATAGGGGGGGACTCCTTGTCTGGAAACACCATATATTTT.